This record concerns one T cell receptor (beta chain) sequence. The CDR3 extends over 16 amino acids. V dropped 2 bases and J dropped 0 bases, with 12 bases sitting between them. Per the germline V gene, CDR1 is PRHDT and CDR2 is FYEKMQ (reference sequence). The data stem from a study of control samples from healthy donors and cancer patients. Generated by immunoSEQ multiplex PCR, the TCRdb table keeps only in-frame clones and is missing some. Among some 120,000 clones listed, around 90% were seen once. Sequenced input: blood. This receptor was taken from a woman in her 70s in good health. The rearrangement joins TRBV13 to TRBJ2-3; D possibly corresponds to TRBD2 (5 bases). DNA for the CDR3: TGTGCCAGCAGCTTAAGGCTGGCGGGCAGCACAGATACGCAGTATTTT. Translating gives CASSLRLAGSTDTQYF.